This record covers a single T cell receptor beta chain. The antigen is undetermined. These data are taken from a study of T cell responses to AZD1222 COVID-19 vaccine. Overall study results and limits: Possibly, clonal diversity was underestimated; donors were largely white British and included more females.

The germline V gene has CDR1 SGHTA and CDR2 FQGNSA. The CDR3 covers 14 residues. The germline V and J ends were trimmed by 1 base and 2 bases, with 9 bases remaining between them. Profiling relied on immunoSEQ multiplex PCR, and the TCRdb table lists in-frame clones only, not all of them. The profile shows 150,000 to 190,000 clones, 90% of them singletons. This sequence was found in an adult who received the AZD1222 COVID-19 vaccine. The sample here was peripheral blood, taken 28 days after the second AZD1222 dose. The gene calls are TRBV7-2 and TRBJ2-7, with D perhaps TRBD2 (5 bases). CDR3 nucleotides: TGTGCCAGCAGCTTAGTTTCGGGGACCTACGAGCAGTACTTC. The encoded protein is CASSLVSGTYEQYF. The full variable domain, in which reference TRBV7-2 and TRBJ2-7 provide the parts outside the CDR3, is GAGVSQSPSNKVTEKGKDVELRCDPISGHTALYWYRQSLGQGLEFLIYFQGNSAPDKSGLPSDRFSAERTGGSVSTLTIQRTQQEDSAVYLCASSLVSGTYEQYFGPGTRLTVT.